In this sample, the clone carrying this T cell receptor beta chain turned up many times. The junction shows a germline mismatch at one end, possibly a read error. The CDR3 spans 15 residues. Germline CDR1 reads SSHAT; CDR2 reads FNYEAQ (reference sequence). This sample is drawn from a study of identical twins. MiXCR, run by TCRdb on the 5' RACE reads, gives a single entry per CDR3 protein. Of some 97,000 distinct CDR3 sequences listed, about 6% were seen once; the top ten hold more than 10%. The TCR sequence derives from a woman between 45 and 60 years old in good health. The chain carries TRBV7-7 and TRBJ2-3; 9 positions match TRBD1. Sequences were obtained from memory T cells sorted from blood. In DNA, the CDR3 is TGTGCTAGCAGTCCCACAGGGGGCGCGGTGGATACGCAGTATTTT. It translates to CASSPTGGAVDTQYF.